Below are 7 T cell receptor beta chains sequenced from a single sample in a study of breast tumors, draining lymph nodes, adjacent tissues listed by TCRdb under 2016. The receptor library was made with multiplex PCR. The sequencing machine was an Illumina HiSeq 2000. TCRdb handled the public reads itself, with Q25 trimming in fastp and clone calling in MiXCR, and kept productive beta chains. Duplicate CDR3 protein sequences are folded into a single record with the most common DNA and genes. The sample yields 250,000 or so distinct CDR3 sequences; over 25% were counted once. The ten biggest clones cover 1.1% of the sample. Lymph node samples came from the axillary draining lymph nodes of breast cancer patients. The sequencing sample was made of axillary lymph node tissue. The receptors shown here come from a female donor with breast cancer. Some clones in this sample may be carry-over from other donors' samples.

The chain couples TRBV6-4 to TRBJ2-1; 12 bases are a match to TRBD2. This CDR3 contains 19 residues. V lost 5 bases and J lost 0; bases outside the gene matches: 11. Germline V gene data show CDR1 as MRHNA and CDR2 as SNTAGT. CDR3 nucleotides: TGTGCCAGCAGTCAGGGCGGACTAGCGGGAAAGAGCTCCTACAATGAGCAGTTCTTC. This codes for CASSQGGLAGKSSYNEQFF.

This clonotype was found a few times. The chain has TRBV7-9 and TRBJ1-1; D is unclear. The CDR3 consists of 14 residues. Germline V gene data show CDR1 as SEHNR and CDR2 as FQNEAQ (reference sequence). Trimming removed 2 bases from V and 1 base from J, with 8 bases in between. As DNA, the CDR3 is TGTGCCAGCAGCTTATACAGCGGGAACACTGAAGCTTTCTTT. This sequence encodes CASSLYSGNTEAFF. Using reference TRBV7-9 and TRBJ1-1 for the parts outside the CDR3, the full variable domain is DTGVSQNPRHKITKRGQNVTFRCDPISEHNRLYWYRQTLGQGPEFLTYFQNEAQLEKSRLLSDRFSAERPKGSFSTLEIQRTEQGDSAMYLCASSLYSGNTEAFFGQGTRLTVV.

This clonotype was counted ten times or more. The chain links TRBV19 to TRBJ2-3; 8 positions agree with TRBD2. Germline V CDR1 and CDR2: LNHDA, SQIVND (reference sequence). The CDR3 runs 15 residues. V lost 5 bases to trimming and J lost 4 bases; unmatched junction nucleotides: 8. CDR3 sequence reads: CASSQAGLGADTQYF. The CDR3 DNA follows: TGTGCCAGTAGTCAGGCGGGACTAGGCGCAGATACGCAGTATTTT.

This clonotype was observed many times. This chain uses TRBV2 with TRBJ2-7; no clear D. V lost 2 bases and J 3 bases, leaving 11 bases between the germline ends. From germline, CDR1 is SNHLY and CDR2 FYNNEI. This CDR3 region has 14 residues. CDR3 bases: TGTGCCAGCAGTGAAAGCAACTTAAACTACGAGCAGTACTTC. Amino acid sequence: CASSESNLNYEQYF.

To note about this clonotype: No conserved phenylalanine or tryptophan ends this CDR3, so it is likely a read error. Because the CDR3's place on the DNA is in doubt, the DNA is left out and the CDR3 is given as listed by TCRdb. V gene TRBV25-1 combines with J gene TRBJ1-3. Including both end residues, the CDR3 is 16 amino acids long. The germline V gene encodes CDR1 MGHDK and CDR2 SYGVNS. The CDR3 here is CASSEGVSGRGNTMYL.

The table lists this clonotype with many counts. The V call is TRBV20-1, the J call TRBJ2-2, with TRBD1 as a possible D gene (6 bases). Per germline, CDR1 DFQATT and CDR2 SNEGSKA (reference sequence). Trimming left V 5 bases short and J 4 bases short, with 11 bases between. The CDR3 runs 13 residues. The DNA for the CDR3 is TGCAGTGCTCTCCAACAGGGCACCGGGGAGCTGTTTTTT. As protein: CSALQQGTGELFF.

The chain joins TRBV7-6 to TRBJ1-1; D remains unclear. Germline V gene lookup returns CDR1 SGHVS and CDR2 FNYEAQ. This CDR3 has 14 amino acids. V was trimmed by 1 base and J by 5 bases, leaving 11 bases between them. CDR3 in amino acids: CASSLGTLGTEAFF. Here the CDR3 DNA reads TGTGCCAGCAGCTTAGGCACCTTGGGGACTGAAGCTTTCTTT.